Listed below are T cell receptor beta chains from one sample, sequenced in a study of blood T cells in healthy people across ages. MiXCR, applied by TCRdb to the 5' RACE reads, yields one record per CDR3 protein. The sample consists of about 1 million distinct CDR3 sequences, roughly a quarter of them appearing once. The same data also contributed to another study, on T cells of mothers and their children.

Sequencing was performed on blood. The origin of the receptors is a girl aged 2 to 10 in good health. The CDR3 runs from the conserved cysteine through the conserved F or W. The D gene is left open where the match is weak. Clone size is given for some rows only: seen once, a few or many times, or a class if the clone is expanded.

J gene: TRBJ2-1
clone size: few
D gene: NA
V gene: TRBV27
CDR3 DNA: TGTGCCAGCAGTTCGTTGACTCCCTACTCCTACAATGAGCAGTTCTTC
CDR3 protein: CASSSLTPYSYNEQFF

J gene: TRBJ1-1
clone size: NA
D gene: NA
V gene: TRBV24-1
CDR3 DNA: TGTGCCACCAGCGAAAGGGGCGTAGCTTTCTTT
CDR3 protein: CATSERGVAFF

J gene: TRBJ2-3
clone size: NA
D gene: TRBD1
V gene: TRBV12-3/TRBV12-4
CDR3 DNA: TGTGCCAGCAGTTGGGACAGCAGCACAGATACGCAGTATTTT
CDR3 protein: CASSWDSSTDTQYF

J gene: TRBJ2-7
clone size: few
D gene: TRBD1
V gene: TRBV20-1
CDR3 DNA: TGCAGTGCTTCCCGACAGGGGAACGCCTACGAGCAGTACTTC
CDR3 protein: CSASRQGNAYEQYF

J gene: TRBJ2-3
clone size: many
D gene: NA
V gene: TRBV12-3/TRBV12-4
CDR3 DNA: TGTGCCAGCAGTTCCAACCTAGCCACAGATACGCAGTATTTT
CDR3 protein: CASSSNLATDTQYF

J gene: TRBJ2-5
clone size: NA
D gene: NA
V gene: TRBV12-3/TRBV12-4
CDR3 DNA: TGTGCCAGCAACTTAGGGGGAGGACTAACGGCCCAGTACTTC
CDR3 protein: CASNLGGGLTAQYF

J gene: TRBJ1-1
clone size: few
D gene: NA
V gene: TRBV4-2
CDR3 DNA: TGTGCCAGCAGCCAGAACAGGGTAATGAACACTGAAGCTTTCTTT
CDR3 protein: CASSQNRVMNTEAFF

J gene: TRBJ1-1
clone size: NA
D gene: TRBD1
V gene: TRBV20-1
CDR3 DNA: TGCAGTGCTAGATCCTGGACAGGGAAGGGGAACACTGAAGCTTTCTTT
CDR3 protein: CSARSWTGKGNTEAFF

J gene: TRBJ2-7
clone size: few
D gene: NA
V gene: TRBV6-5
CDR3 DNA: TGTGCCAGCAGTTACCGGGATCAAGGCGAGCAGTACTTC
CDR3 protein: CASSYRDQGEQYF

J gene: TRBJ2-3
clone size: few
D gene: TRBD2
V gene: TRBV20-1
CDR3 DNA: TGCAGTGCTGGCGGGGGGGCTTCTAGCACAGATACGCAGTATTTT
CDR3 protein: CSAGGGASSTDTQYF

J gene: TRBJ2-5
clone size: few
D gene: NA
V gene: TRBV28
CDR3 DNA: TGTGCCAGCAGGAACCGGGACCACCTTGTGGAGACCCAGTACTTC
CDR3 protein: CASRNRDHLVETQYF

J gene: TRBJ1-2
clone size: NA
D gene: TRBD1
V gene: TRBV10-3
CDR3 DNA: TGTGCCATCAGTGTAGGAGGGGGCGCTCCTGGCTACACCTTC
CDR3 protein: CAISVGGGAPGYTF

J gene: TRBJ2-7
clone size: NA
D gene: TRBD1
V gene: TRBV4-1
CDR3 DNA: TGCGCCAGCAGCCAGCCTACAGGGGGATTCTCCTACGAGCAGTACTTC
CDR3 protein: CASSQPTGGFSYEQYF

J gene: TRBJ1-2
clone size: NA
D gene: NA
V gene: TRBV4-3
CDR3 DNA: TGCGCCAGCAGCCAAGAATCCGGGACCTATGGCTACACCTTC
CDR3 protein: CASSQESGTYGYTF

J gene: TRBJ1-1
clone size: NA
D gene: NA
V gene: TRBV27
CDR3 DNA: TGTGCCAGCAGTTTATCGGGGATTGGCACTGAAGCTTTCTTT
CDR3 protein: CASSLSGIGTEAFF

J gene: TRBJ2-5
clone size: NA
D gene: TRBD2
V gene: TRBV7-2
CDR3 DNA: TGTGCCAGCAGCCCTAGCGGGAGGACAGAGACCCAGTACTTC
CDR3 protein: CASSPSGRTETQYF

J gene: TRBJ1-1
clone size: NA
D gene: NA
V gene: TRBV6-5
CDR3 DNA: TGTGCCAGCACATGGGGGGGGAACACTGAAGCTTTCTTT
CDR3 protein: CASTWGGNTEAFF

J gene: TRBJ1-1
clone size: NA
D gene: NA
V gene: TRBV20-1
CDR3 DNA: TGCAGTGCTCGAGACTGGAACACTGAAGCTTTCTTT
CDR3 protein: CSARDWNTEAFF

J gene: TRBJ2-7
clone size: few
D gene: NA
V gene: TRBV29-1
CDR3 DNA: TGCAGCGTTTTAGGGTTAGGTAGTACCTACGAGCAGTACTTC
CDR3 protein: CSVLGLGSTYEQYF

J gene: TRBJ2-1
clone size: few
D gene: NA
V gene: TRBV15
CDR3 DNA: TGTGCCACCAGCGGCAGCAATGAGCAGTTCTTC
CDR3 protein: CATSGSNEQFF

J gene: TRBJ1-2
clone size: few
D gene: NA
V gene: TRBV5-6
CDR3 DNA: TGTGCCAGCAGCTTGATCGCAGACTATGGCTACACCTTC
CDR3 protein: CASSLIADYGYTF

J gene: TRBJ2-7
clone size: few
D gene: NA
V gene: TRBV7-6
CDR3 DNA: TGTGCCAGCAGCTTTGGGAACACCTACGAGCAGTACTTC
CDR3 protein: CASSFGNTYEQYF

J gene: TRBJ2-7
clone size: NA
D gene: TRBD1
V gene: TRBV20-1
CDR3 DNA: TGCAGTGCTAGAGATCCGACAGGGGGCATCTACGAGCAGTACTTC
CDR3 protein: CSARDPTGGIYEQYF

J gene: TRBJ1-4
clone size: few
D gene: NA
V gene: TRBV12-3/TRBV12-4
CDR3 DNA: TGTGCCAGCAGTTTAATGGCTGGGAATGAAAAACTGTTTTTT
CDR3 protein: CASSLMAGNEKLFF

J gene: TRBJ2-1
clone size: few
D gene: TRBD2
V gene: TRBV6-5
CDR3 DNA: TGTGCCAGCAGTTTACCAGGACTAGCGGGCTTGAGCTCCTACAATGAGCAGTTCTTC
CDR3 protein: CASSLPGLAGLSSYNEQFF

J gene: TRBJ2-3
clone size: few
D gene: TRBD2
V gene: TRBV9
CDR3 DNA: TGTGCCAGCACCCCCCGGGGGCTAGCGGGGTACACAGATACGCAGTATTTT
CDR3 protein: CASTPRGLAGYTDTQYF

J gene: TRBJ2-7
clone size: NA
D gene: TRBD2
V gene: TRBV5-1
CDR3 DNA: TGCGCCAGCAGCAGAGAACTAGCGGGAGCCTCCTACGAGCAGTACTTC
CDR3 protein: CASSRELAGASYEQYF

J gene: TRBJ2-5
clone size: NA
D gene: NA
V gene: TRBV7-6
CDR3 DNA: TGTGCCAGCAGCTTAGGGGCGGGGGCAGGGACCCAGTACTTC
CDR3 protein: CASSLGAGAGTQYF

J gene: TRBJ2-1
clone size: many
D gene: TRBD1
V gene: TRBV10-3
CDR3 DNA: TGTGCCATCAGGACTGGGACAGACAATGAGCAGTTCTTC
CDR3 protein: CAIRTGTDNEQFF

J gene: TRBJ2-7
clone size: few
D gene: NA
V gene: TRBV20-1
CDR3 DNA: TGCAGTGCTTCCCAACCCGGAGTACCGGGGGAGCAGTACTTC
CDR3 protein: CSASQPGVPGEQYF

J gene: TRBJ2-1
clone size: NA
D gene: NA
V gene: TRBV6-5
CDR3 DNA: TGTGCCAGCAGTTACGCGGGAAAGGGGGGTGAGCAGTTCTTC
CDR3 protein: CASSYAGKGGEQFF

J gene: TRBJ2-5
clone size: NA
D gene: NA
V gene: TRBV6-2/TRBV6-3
CDR3 DNA: TGTGCCAGCAGGGCGGTGTATCAGGGGTTGATGGGGACCCAGTACTTC
CDR3 protein: CASRAVYQGLMGTQYF

J gene: TRBJ1-4
clone size: NA
D gene: NA
V gene: TRBV6-1
CDR3 DNA: TGTGCCAGCAGTGAATATGCAACTAATGAAAAACTGTTTTTT
CDR3 protein: CASSEYATNEKLFF

J gene: TRBJ2-3
clone size: few
D gene: TRBD2
V gene: TRBV6-4
CDR3 DNA: TGTGCCAGCAGTGAGTCTAGCGGAACTAGCACAGATACGCAGTATTTT
CDR3 protein: CASSESSGTSTDTQYF

J gene: TRBJ2-5
clone size: NA
D gene: NA
V gene: TRBV4-1
CDR3 DNA: TGCGCCAGCAGCCAAAGATTAGGCCTTCTTCAAGAGACCCAGTACTTC
CDR3 protein: CASSQRLGLLQETQYF

J gene: TRBJ2-4
clone size: NA
D gene: TRBD2
V gene: TRBV11-1
CDR3 DNA: TGTGCCAGCATCATTAAGGGGGGTCAGGGGGGACTAGCGGGACTGAAAGCCAAAAACATTCAGTACTTC
CDR3 protein: CASIIKGGQGGLAGLKAKNIQYF

J gene: TRBJ1-1
clone size: NA
D gene: TRBD1
V gene: TRBV12-3/TRBV12-4
CDR3 DNA: TGTGCCAGCAGCGACAGGGCCCAAGCTGAAGCTTTCTTT
CDR3 protein: CASSDRAQAEAFF

J gene: TRBJ1-1
clone size: NA
D gene: NA
V gene: TRBV3-1
CDR3 DNA: TGTGCCAGCAGCCAAGTTAGCCAGGGGAACACTGAAGCTTTCTTT
CDR3 protein: CASSQVSQGNTEAFF

J gene: TRBJ2-3
clone size: few
D gene: NA
V gene: TRBV11-1
CDR3 DNA: TGTGCCAGCAGCCAACTCCGGACTGCCGGAGATACGCAGTATTTT
CDR3 protein: CASSQLRTAGDTQYF

J gene: TRBJ2-3
clone size: NA
D gene: TRBD1
V gene: TRBV4-3
CDR3 DNA: TGCGCCAGCAGCCAAAGGGGGACAGGGATAGATACGCAGTATTTT
CDR3 protein: CASSQRGTGIDTQYF

J gene: TRBJ2-1
clone size: NA
D gene: TRBD2
V gene: TRBV11-3
CDR3 DNA: TGTGCCAGCAGCTCCTATTCAAAGAGCGGGAGGAACGTCGATGAGCAGTTCTTC
CDR3 protein: CASSSYSKSGRNVDEQFF

J gene: TRBJ2-1
clone size: once
D gene: TRBD2
V gene: TRBV9
CDR3 DNA: TGTGCCAGCAGCGAAGGGACTAGCGGGATGTGGGACAATGAGCAGTTCTTC
CDR3 protein: CASSEGTSGMWDNEQFF

J gene: TRBJ2-1
clone size: NA
D gene: NA
V gene: TRBV21-1
CDR3 DNA: TGTGCCAGCAGCAACGGGACAGGGGGAAATGAGCAGTTCTTC
CDR3 protein: CASSNGTGGNEQFF

J gene: TRBJ1-4
clone size: NA
D gene: NA
V gene: TRBV7-2
CDR3 DNA: TGTGCCAGCAGCGTCCCTGGGGAAAAACTGTTTTTT
CDR3 protein: CASSVPGEKLFF

J gene: TRBJ2-7
clone size: few
D gene: NA
V gene: TRBV29-1
CDR3 DNA: TGCAGCGCTGGAACCGGGGGTAACTACGAGCAGTACTTC
CDR3 protein: CSAGTGGNYEQYF